The clone carrying this T cell receptor beta chain has a count of ten or more. One junction end does not reproduce the germline sequence, and a read error may be involved. This sample is part of a study of regulatory T cells in long-lasting Graves disease. Arm-PCR with iRepertoire HTBI primers amplified the CDR3 regions for these TCR beta libraries. TCRdb used MiXCR to reprocess the multiplex PCR reads, holding one entry per CDR3 protein. Counted here are some 330,000 distinct CDR3 sequences, roughly 25% occurring once; the ten biggest clones make up around 30%. The CDR3 is made up of 16 amino acids. CDR1 and CDR2 from the germline V gene are MDHEN and SYDVKM. Described time point: persistent/refractory GD, antithyroid drugs over 5 years with positive TRAb. Extracted PBMC RNA gave rise to the TCR library.

This receptor was obtained from a woman aged 40 to 55 with Graves disease. The genes are TRBV28 and TRBJ1-4, with D maybe TRBD1 (5 bases). Sequencing was performed on peripheral blood mononuclear cells (PBMCs), taken when the disease was refractory, from a patient treated with antithyroid drugs. CDR3 nucleotide sequence: TGTGCCAACAGTTTTCAAGGGACTCGGGCTAATGAAAAACTGTTTTTT. Translated, it gives CANSFQGTRANEKLFF. The full variable domain, rest sourced from reference TRBV28 and TRBJ1-4, is DVKVTQSSRYLVKRTGEKVFLECVQDMDHENMFWYRQDPGLGLRLIYFSYDVKMKEKGDIPEGYSVSREKKERFSLILESASTNQTSMYLCANSFQGTRANEKLFFGSGTQLSVL.